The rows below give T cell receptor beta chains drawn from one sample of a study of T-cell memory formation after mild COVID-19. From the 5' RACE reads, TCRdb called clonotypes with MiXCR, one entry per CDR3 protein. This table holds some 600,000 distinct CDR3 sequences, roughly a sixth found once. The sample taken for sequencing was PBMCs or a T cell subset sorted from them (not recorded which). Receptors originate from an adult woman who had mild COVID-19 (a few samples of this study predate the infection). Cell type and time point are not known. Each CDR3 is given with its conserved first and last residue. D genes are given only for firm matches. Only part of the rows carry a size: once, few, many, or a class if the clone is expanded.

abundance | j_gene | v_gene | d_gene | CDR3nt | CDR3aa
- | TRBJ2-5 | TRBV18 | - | TGTGCCAGCTCACGGGGTTTAGGGAACATCGATCCGTACTTC | CASSRGLGNIDPYF
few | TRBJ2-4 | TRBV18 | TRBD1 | TGTGCCAGCTCACCCTTCACCGGGACAGAGAAAAACATTCAGTACTTC | CASSPFTGTEKNIQYF
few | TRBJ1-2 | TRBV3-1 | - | TGTGCCAGCAGCCAAGAATTGGGGGTAGGAAGCTACACCTTC | CASSQELGVGSYTF
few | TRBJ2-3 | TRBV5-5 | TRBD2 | TGTGCCAGCAGCTTGGACCGGGGGGTCGGCACAGATACGCAGTATTTT | CASSLDRGVGTDTQYF
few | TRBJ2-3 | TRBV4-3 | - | TGCGCCAGCAGCCCCCTATGGTGGCTAGATGGAGATACGCAGTATTTT | CASSPLWWLDGDTQYF
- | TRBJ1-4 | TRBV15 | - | TGTGCCACCAGCAGAAGAACAGGGTTTGAAAAACTGTTTTTT | CATSRRTGFEKLFF
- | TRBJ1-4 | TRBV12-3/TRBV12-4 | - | TGTGCCAGCAGCGGGAGTGCTGGTGAAAAACTGTTTTTT | CASSGSAGEKLFF
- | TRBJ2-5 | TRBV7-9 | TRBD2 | TGTGCCAGCAGGGTGACTAGCGGGGAAGAGACCCAGTACTTC | CASRVTSGEETQYF
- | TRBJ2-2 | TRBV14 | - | TGTGCCAGCAGCCCCATGGGCCAAACCGGGGAGCTGTTTTTT | CASSPMGQTGELFF
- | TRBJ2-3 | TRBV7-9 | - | TGTGCCACCAGCGGGCTGCGGAGCACAGATACGCAGTATTTT | CATSGLRSTDTQYF
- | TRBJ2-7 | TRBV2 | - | TGTGCCAGCAGTCCCAACAGGGATTCGGGCTACGAGCAGTACTTC | CASSPNRDSGYEQYF
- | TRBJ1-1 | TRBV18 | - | TGTGCCAGCTCACCCCCGCCTGGTCTGGGTGAAGCTTTCTTT | CASSPPPGLGEAFF
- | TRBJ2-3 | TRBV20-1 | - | TGCAGTGCGTACCAGGGGTGGACAGATACGCAGTATTTT | CSAYQGWTDTQYF
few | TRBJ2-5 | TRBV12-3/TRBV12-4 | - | TGTGCCAGCAGTGCATACAGTCCGGAGACCCAGTACTTC | CASSAYSPETQYF
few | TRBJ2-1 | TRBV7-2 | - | TGTGCCAGCAGCTTCGGCGGGGCTGAGCAGTTCTTC | CASSFGGAEQFF
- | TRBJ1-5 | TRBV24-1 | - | TGTGCCACCAGTGATCCCTCGGGGGGGTGGAATCAGCCCCAGCATTTT | CATSDPSGGWNQPQHF
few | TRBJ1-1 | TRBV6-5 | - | TGTGCCAGCAGTTACAGGGGGGTCACTGAAGCTTTCTTT | CASSYRGVTEAFF
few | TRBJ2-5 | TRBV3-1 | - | TGTGCCAGCAGCCAGGGACTTCAGATTGGGGTAGAGACCCAGTACTTC | CASSQGLQIGVETQYF
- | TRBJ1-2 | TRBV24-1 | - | TGTGCCACCAGTTATCCCTCCGGGGGAAACGGTTATGGCTACACCTTC | CATSYPSGGNGYGYTF
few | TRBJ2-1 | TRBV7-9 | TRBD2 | TGTGCCAGCAGTTTCATCGGGACTAGCGGGTCGGGGAATGAGCAGTTCTTC | CASSFIGTSGSGNEQFF
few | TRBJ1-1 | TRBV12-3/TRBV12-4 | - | TGTGCCAGCAGCATCAGGGCTATGAACACTGAAGCTTTCTTT | CASSIRAMNTEAFF
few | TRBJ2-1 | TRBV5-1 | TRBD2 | TGCGCCAGCAGCTCGGGACTAGCGGGAGGGCCGGGCAATGAGCAGTTCTTC | CASSSGLAGGPGNEQFF
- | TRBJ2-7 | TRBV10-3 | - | TGTGCCATCAGTGAGCGTGGGCCCTCCTACGAGCAGTACTTC | CAISERGPSYEQYF
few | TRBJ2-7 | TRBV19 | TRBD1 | TGTGCCAGTAGTATCCCAGGGGGCCTATACGAGCAGTACTTC | CASSIPGGLYEQYF
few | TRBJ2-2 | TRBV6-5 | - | TGTGCCAGCAGTTACGGGCAGTACACCGGGGAGCTGTTTTTT | CASSYGQYTGELFF
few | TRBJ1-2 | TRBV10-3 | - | TGTGCCATCGGAGGAGGGGTGTCAGCCTATGGCTACACCTTC | CAIGGGVSAYGYTF
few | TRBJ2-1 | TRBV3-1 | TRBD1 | TGTGCCAGCAGCCAAAGACAGGGTCTTATCGACAATGAGCAGTTCTTC | CASSQRQGLIDNEQFF
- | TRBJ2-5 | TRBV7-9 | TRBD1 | TGTGCCAGCAGCTCTCGACAGGGGGCTACTAGAGCGGGAGAGACCCAGTACTTC | CASSSRQGATRAGETQYF
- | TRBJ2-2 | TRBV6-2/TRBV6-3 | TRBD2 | TGTGCCAGCAGGCCTAGCGGGAGAAGGACCGGGGAGCTGTTTTTT | CASRPSGRRTGELFF
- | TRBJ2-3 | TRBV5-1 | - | TGCGCCAGCAGCTTGGCCCCCGGTAGGCCACAAAAGGATACGCAGTATTTT | CASSLAPGRPQKDTQYF
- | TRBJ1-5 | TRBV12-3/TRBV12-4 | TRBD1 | TGTGCCAGCAAAGGGACAGGGGGATTCAATCAGCCCCAGCATTTT | CASKGTGGFNQPQHF
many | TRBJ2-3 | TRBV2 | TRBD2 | TGTGCCAGCAGTAGTCGTCTAGCGGGGGTCGCAGATACGCAGTATTTT | CASSSRLAGVADTQYF
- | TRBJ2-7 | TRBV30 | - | TGTGCCTGGAGTGTACTGGCCTCCTACGAGCAGTACTTC | CAWSVLASYEQYF
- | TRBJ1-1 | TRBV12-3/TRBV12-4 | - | TGTGCCAGCAGTTCCACCTTGAGAACTGAAGCTTTCTTT | CASSSTLRTEAFF
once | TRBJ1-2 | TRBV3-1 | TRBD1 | TGTGCCAGCAGCCTTAATTTCGCAGGGGGCGGCTACACCTTC | CASSLNFAGGGYTF
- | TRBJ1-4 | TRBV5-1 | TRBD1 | TGCGCCAGCAGCTCACAGGGGCAGGGTAATGAAAAACTGTTTTTT | CASSSQGQGNEKLFF
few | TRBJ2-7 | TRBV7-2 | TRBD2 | TGTGCCAGCAGCCCTCGGACTAGTGGGGACTACGAGCAGTACTTC | CASSPRTSGDYEQYF
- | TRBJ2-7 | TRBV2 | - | TGTGCCAGCAGGGAGACTAGAGAGGCCCGCTACGAGCAGTACTTC | CASRETREARYEQYF
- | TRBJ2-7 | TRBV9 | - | TGTGCCAGCAGCGTAGACTGGGGCATCCCATACGAGCAGTACTTC | CASSVDWGIPYEQYF
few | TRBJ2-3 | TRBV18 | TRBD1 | TGTGCCAGCTCACCACCGACAGGGAAGGATACGCAGTATTTT | CASSPPTGKDTQYF
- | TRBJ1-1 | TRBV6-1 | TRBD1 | TGTGCCAGCAGCAAACATTCACCGGGACAGCTGAACACTGAAGCTTTCTTT | CASSKHSPGQLNTEAFF
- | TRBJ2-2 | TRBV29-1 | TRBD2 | TGCAGCGTTGAGGGAGGGATTGGGTACACCGGGGAGCTGTTTTTT | CSVEGGIGYTGELFF
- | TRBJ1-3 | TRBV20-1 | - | TGCAGTGCTAGAGAGATCGGACGTCTTGGAAACACCATATATTTT | CSAREIGRLGNTIYF
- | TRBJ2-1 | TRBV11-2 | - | TGTGCCAGCAGCCCTAGAGGGGGGAGGGCCAATGAGCAGTTCTTC | CASSPRGGRANEQFF
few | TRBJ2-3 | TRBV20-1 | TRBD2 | TGCAGTGCTAGAGTCCTAGCGGGAGGTTCTGTTACGCAGTATTTT | CSARVLAGGSVTQYF
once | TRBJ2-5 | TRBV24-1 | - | TGTGCCACCAGTGAGGCAGACCAAGAGACCCAGTACTTC | CATSEADQETQYF
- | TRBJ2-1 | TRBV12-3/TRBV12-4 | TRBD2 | TGTGCCAGCAGTTTATGGGTAGCGGGATACAATGAGCAGTTCTTC | CASSLWVAGYNEQFF
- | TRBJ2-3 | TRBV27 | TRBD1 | TGTGCCAGCAGTCGCCGACAGGGGCCCCTCCTCGGTACGCAGTATTTT | CASSRRQGPLLGTQYF
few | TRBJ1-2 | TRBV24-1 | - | TGTGCCACCAGTGATCCGGGCCGGGCTTTCTCGGCGGGAGGCTACACCTTC | CATSDPGRAFSAGGYTF
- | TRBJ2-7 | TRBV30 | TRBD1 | TGTGCCTGGAGTGTACCGGACAGGGGCTTCCACGAGCAGTACTTC | CAWSVPDRGFHEQYF
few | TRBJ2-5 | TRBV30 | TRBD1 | TGTGCCTGGGGCCCCGGGACAGGGGACTGGGAGACCCAGTACTTC | CAWGPGTGDWETQYF
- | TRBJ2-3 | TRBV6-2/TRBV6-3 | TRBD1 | TGTGCCAGCAGTCGACGACAGGGGAGCACAGATACGCAGTATTTT | CASSRRQGSTDTQYF
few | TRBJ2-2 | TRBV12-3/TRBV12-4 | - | TGTGCCATCTCAGGGGAGAAGGAGCTGTTTTTT | CAISGEKELFF
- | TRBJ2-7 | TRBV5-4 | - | TGTGCCAGCAGCTTGAGAGTGGGGCCGGACTCCGCCTACGAGCAGTACTTC | CASSLRVGPDSAYEQYF
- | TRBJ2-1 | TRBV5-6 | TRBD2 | TGTGCCAGCAGGATACTAGCGGGGGGGTCCTACAATGAGCAGTTCTTC | CASRILAGGSYNEQFF